The source of this T cell receptor (beta chain) is a study of CD4 T cells in relation to SARS-CoV-2 and coronaviruses. The V and J ends lost 6 bases and 4 bases, in that order; junction bases with no gene match: 6. The CDR3 is made up of 14 amino acids. Germline V gene data show CDR1 as MNHEY and CDR2 as SVGAGI. Here immunoSEQ multiplex PCR was the method, and the copy in TCRdb shows in-frame clones only, minus some. The sample shows tens of thousands of clones, more than 65% of them seen only once. Points on this clone: Its antigen is not identified.

This chain links TRBV6-5 with TRBJ1-5, with 7 bases matching TRBD1. This TCR was recovered from an adult with COVID-19. Sequencing input: memory CD4+ T cells from PBMCs, cultured in vitro. CDR3 region: CASRAGGGNQPQHF. CDR3 nucleotide sequence: TGTGCCAGCAGAGCAGGGGGTGGGAATCAGCCCCAGCATTTT.